The 5 T cell receptor beta chains listed next were all sequenced from one sample in a study of cytomegalovirus exposure and HLA in healthy donors. Profiling relied on immunoSEQ multiplex PCR, and the TCRdb table lists in-frame clones only, not all of them. The data show about 220,000 clones, 85% to 90% seen once. The sequenced sample consisted of PBMCs. All receptors come from a woman aged 18-29 years in good health and CMV-seronegative.

CDR3 nucleotides: TGTGCCAGCAGTTTAGCTCTAATAGGGAGGACAGGGAGTAACTATGGCTACACCTTC. This sequence encodes CASSLALIGRTGSNYGYTF. This chain uses TRBV28 with TRBJ1-2; 8 bases align to TRBD1. The germline gives CDR1 MDHEN, CDR2 SYDVKM. This CDR3 is built from 19 residues. The ends lost 2 bases at V and 1 base at J; junction bases unmatched: 15.

This clone has just one count. This chain links TRBV5-1 with TRBJ2-7, with a possible D match to TRBD1 (6 bases). The ends were cut back, 3 bases at V and 4 bases at J, with 14 bases in the middle. There are 14 residues in the CDR3. CDR1 and CDR2 from the germline V gene are SGHRS and YFSETQ. CDR3 residues: CASSSLGHPYEQYF. The CDR3 DNA follows: TGCGCCAGCAGCTCCCTGGGACATCCTTACGAGCAGTACTTC.

The chain uses TRBV7-2 and TRBJ2-7; TRBD2 matches at 10 bases. The ends lost 5 bases at V and 6 bases at J; junction bases unmatched: 13. The CDR3 is made up of 16 amino acids. The germline CDR1 and CDR2 sequences are SGHTA and FQGNSA. In DNA form, the CDR3 reads TGTGCCAGCAGCATACTAGCGGGGCCCTCTGGTGCCGAGCAGTACTTC. Translating gives CASSILAGPSGAEQYF.

The genes are TRBV14 and TRBJ2-1, with 8 bases aligning to TRBD2. The CDR3 runs to 17 residues. Germline V CDR1 and CDR2: SGHDN, FVKESK. Losses at the gene ends were 0 bases for V and 0 bases for J; bases not matched to a gene: 4. In DNA form, the CDR3 reads TGTGCCAGCAGCCAAGATTTCGCGGGAGGCTCCTACAATGAGCAGTTCTTC. Encoded protein: CASSQDFAGGSYNEQFF.

This chain joins TRBV7-9 and TRBJ2-7; 7 bases agree with TRBD2. This CDR3 has 16 amino acids. CDR1 is SEHNR and CDR2 is FQNEAQ in the germline V gene (reference sequence). The junction had 8 bases not matched to a gene; V was cut back by 0 bases and J by 3 bases. This CDR3 is CASSLANGRPHYEQYF. The CDR3 DNA reads as TGTGCCAGCAGCTTAGCTAACGGGAGGCCCCACTACGAGCAGTACTTC. The full variable domain, its missing parts supplied by reference TRBV7-9 and TRBJ2-7, is DTGVSQNPRHKITKRGQNVTFRCDPISEHNRLYWYRQTLGQGPEFLTYFQNEAQLEKSRLLSDRFSAERPKGSFSTLEIQRTEQGDSAMYLCASSLANGRPHYEQYFGPGTRLTVT.